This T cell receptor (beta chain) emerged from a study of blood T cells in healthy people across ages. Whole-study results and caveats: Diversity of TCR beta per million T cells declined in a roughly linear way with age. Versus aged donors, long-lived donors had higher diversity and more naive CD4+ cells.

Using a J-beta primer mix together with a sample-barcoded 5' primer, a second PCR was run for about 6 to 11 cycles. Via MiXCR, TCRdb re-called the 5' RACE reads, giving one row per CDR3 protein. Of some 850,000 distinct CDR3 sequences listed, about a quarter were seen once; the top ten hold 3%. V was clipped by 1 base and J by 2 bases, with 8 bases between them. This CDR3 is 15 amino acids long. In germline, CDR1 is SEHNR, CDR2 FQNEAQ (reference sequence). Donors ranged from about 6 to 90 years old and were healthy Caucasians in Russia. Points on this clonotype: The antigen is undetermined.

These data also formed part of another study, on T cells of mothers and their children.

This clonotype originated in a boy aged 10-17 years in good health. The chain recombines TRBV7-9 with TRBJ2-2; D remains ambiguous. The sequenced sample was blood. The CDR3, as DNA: TGTGCCAGCAGCTTAGATGCCGTTAACACCGGGGAGCTGTTTTTT. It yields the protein CASSLDAVNTGELFF.